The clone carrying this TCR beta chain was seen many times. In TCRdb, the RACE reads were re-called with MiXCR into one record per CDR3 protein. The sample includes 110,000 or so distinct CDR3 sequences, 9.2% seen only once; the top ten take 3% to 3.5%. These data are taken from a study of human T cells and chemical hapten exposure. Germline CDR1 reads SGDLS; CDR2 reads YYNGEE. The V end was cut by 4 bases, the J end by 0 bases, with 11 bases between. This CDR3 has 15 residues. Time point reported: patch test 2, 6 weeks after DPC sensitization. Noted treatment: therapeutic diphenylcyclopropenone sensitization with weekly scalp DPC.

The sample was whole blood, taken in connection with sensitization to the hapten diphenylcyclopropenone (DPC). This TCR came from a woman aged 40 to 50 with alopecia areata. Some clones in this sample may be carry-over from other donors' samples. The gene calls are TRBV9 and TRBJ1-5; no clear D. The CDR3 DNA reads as TGTGCCAGCAGCCCCGACTCGCATAGCAATCAGCCCCAGCATTTT. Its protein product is CASSPDSHSNQPQHF.